The 30 T cell receptor beta chains presented below share a single source sample, sequenced in a study of T cell changes during pregnancy in multiple sclerosis. The assay was immunoSEQ multiplex PCR, and TCRdb's table has in-frame clones only and misses some. The sample records roughly 73,000 clones, around 94% being singletons. Source: peripheral blood, taken in the second trimester of pregnancy. The receptors come from a female donor in good health, enrolled as a control in a pregnancy study.

The chain joins TRBV19 to TRBJ1-6, with 7 nucleotides matching TRBD1. Germline CDR1 reads LNHDA; CDR2 reads SQIVND (reference sequence). This CDR3 is built from 15 residues. The V gene end was trimmed by 6 bases and the J gene end by 7 bases; junction bases not matched to a gene: 9. The CDR3 bases are TGTGCCAGTAGCCCTGGGACAGTTCTAAATTCACCCCTCCACTTT. Amino acid sequence: CASSPGTVLNSPLHF.

The chain employs TRBV18 and TRBJ1-2; TRBD1 matches at 7 bases. Germline trimming cut 6 bases from V and 0 bases from J; bases unmatched to any gene: 13. The CDR3 is 17 amino acids. The germline V gene encodes CDR1 KGHSH and CDR2 LQKENI. The CDR3 protein is CASSPAQGTFSNYGYTF. The CDR3 DNA is TGTGCCAGCTCGCCGGCACAGGGGACTTTCTCTAACTATGGCTACACCTTC. Supplemented by reference TRBV18 and TRBJ1-2, the full variable domain reads NAGVMQNPRHLVRRRGQEARLRCSPMKGHSHVYWYRQLPEEGLKFMVYLQKENIIDESGMPKERFSAEFPKEGPSILRIQQVVRGDSAAYFCASSPAQGTFSNYGYTFGSGTRLTVV.

The rearrangement joins TRBV5-4 to TRBJ2-1, with a tentative D call TRBD2 (6 bases). The ends were cut back, 5 bases at V and 7 bases at J, with 10 bases in the middle. Germline values: CDR1 SGHNT, CDR2 YYREEE (reference sequence). This CDR3 has 12 amino acids. The CDR3 DNA follows: TGTGCCAGCAGGGGCCGGGGGAATGAGCAGTTCTTC. Its protein is CASRGRGNEQFF.

This clone showed up just once. This sequence joins TRBV19 and TRBJ1-1; TRBD1 matches at 9 bases. CDR3 length: 14 amino acids. The junction had 3 bases not matched to a gene; V was cut back by 6 bases and J by 1 base. Per the germline V gene, CDR1 is LNHDA and CDR2 is SQIVND (reference sequence). Here the CDR3 DNA reads TGTGCCAGTAGGGGGACAGGGCGGAACACTGAAGCTTTCTTT. This codes for CASRGTGRNTEAFF.

The chain's CDR3 is CASSVNRAALRLYGYTF. The DNA of the CDR3 is TGCGCCAGCAGTGTCAACAGGGCGGCCCTTAGGCTGTATGGCTACACCTTC. The J gene is TRBJ1-2, the V gene TRBV10-1, with a possible D match to TRBD1 (6 bases). V shed 4 bases and J shed 5 bases, with 23 bases lying between them. There are 17 residues in the CDR3. CDR1 is WNHNN and CDR2 is SYGVQD in the germline V gene (reference sequence).

V gene TRBV9 combines with J gene TRBJ1-2, with D hard to call. Germline-derived CDR1 and CDR2 are SGDLS and YYNGEE. The V and J ends lost 0 bases and 7 bases respectively, with 10 bases between them. The length of the CDR3 is 13 residues. CDR3 coding DNA: TGTGCCAGCAGCGTAGCTCCTTCCTCTGGCTACACCTTC. It is translated as CASSVAPSSGYTF.

The chain couples TRBV9 to TRBJ2-3; 7 nucleotides match TRBD2. The CDR3 loop spans 16 amino acids. J was trimmed by 0 bases and V by 0 bases; bases with no gene match: 4. The V gene's germline CDR1 is SGDLS and CDR2 YYNGEE. The CDR3 DNA is TGTGCCAGCAGCGTAGAGGGCGGGGGAAGCACAGATACGCAGTATTTT. This gives the protein CASSVEGGGSTDTQYF.

The chain is built from TRBV20-1 and TRBJ1-2; D unclear. The V gene's germline CDR1 is DFQATT and CDR2 SNEGSKA (reference sequence). This CDR3 contains 11 residues. V gave up 1 base and J gave up 8 bases, with 8 bases separating them. CDR3: CSARAERGYTF. As DNA, the CDR3 is TGCAGTGCTAGAGCTGAGCGAGGCTACACCTTC.

This clone has only a few counts. The CDR3 spells CASSQAGNTGELFF. The CDR3 DNA sequence: TGTGCCAGCAGCCAAGCAGGAAACACCGGGGAGCTGTTTTTT. The chain joins TRBV4-2 to TRBJ2-2, with no clear D. Looked up from germline, CDR1 is LGHNA and CDR2 is YNFKEQ. V was clipped by 1 base and J by 2 bases, with 5 bases between them. The CDR3 is 14 residues long.

This clone was seen once. The chain recombines TRBV5-6 with TRBJ2-1, with D possibly matching TRBD2 (6 bases). Germline loops: CDR1 SGHDT, CDR2 YYEEEE. The CDR3 runs to 14 residues. The V and J ends lost 3 bases and 6 bases respectively, with 13 bases between them. The CDR3 DNA follows: TGTGCCAGCAGCTCTTATCTAGCGACCAATGAGCAGTTCTTC. Amino acid sequence: CASSSYLATNEQFF. Together with reference TRBV5-6 and TRBJ2-1, the CDR3 gives the full variable domain: DAGVTQSPTHLIKTRGQQVTLRCSPKSGHDTVSWYQQALGQGPQFIFQYYEEEERQRGNFPDRFSGHQFPNYSSELNVNALLLGDSALYLCASSSYLATNEQFFGPGTRLTVL.

The chain links TRBV6-5 to TRBJ1-2; maybe TRBD1 (5 bases). The CDR3 loop spans 13 amino acids. Germline V gives CDR1 MNHEY, CDR2 SVGAGI. Deletions cut 6 bases from V and 6 bases from J, with 14 bases between. The CDR3 nucleotides read TGTGCCAGCAGCTTGGGGGGGAAGAATGGCTACACCTTC. Translating it yields CASSLGGKNGYTF.

The CDR3 region has the DNA TGTGCCAGCAGCTTTTCCAGCGGGGCCTACAATGAGCAGTTCTTC. Its protein is CASSFSSGAYNEQFF. J is TRBJ2-1 and V is TRBV7-3; 7 bases fit TRBD2. After removal of 3 bases from V and 2 bases from J, the junction contained 4 bases not matched to a gene. Germline values: CDR1 SGHTA, CDR2 FQGTGA. This CDR3 contains 15 residues.

The chain links TRBV10-3 to TRBJ2-3; possible D gene TRBD2, 7 bases. Germline lookup yields CDR1 ENHRY and CDR2 SYGVKD. Trimming stripped 3 bases from V and 0 bases from J, with 16 bases between. CDR3 size: 17 residues. The CDR3 DNA follows: TGTGCCATCAGTGATTCGGGGGGCCAGGATAGCACAGATACGCAGTATTTT. As protein: CAISDSGGQDSTDTQYF.

The CDR3 DNA reads as TGTGCCAGCTCACGCGTGGGGGCCGGCTATGGCTACACCTTC. Its protein product is CASSRVGAGYGYTF. This chain connects TRBV18 to TRBJ1-2, with D tentatively TRBD1 (6 bases). Germline V CDR1 and CDR2: KGHSH, LQKENI. The CDR3 runs 14 residues. V was cut by 4 bases and J by 4 bases, with 13 bases left in between. Together with reference TRBV18 and TRBJ1-2, the CDR3 gives the full variable domain: NAGVMQNPRHLVRRRGQEARLRCSPMKGHSHVYWYRQLPEEGLKFMVYLQKENIIDESGMPKERFSAEFPKEGPSILRIQQVVRGDSAAYFCASSRVGAGYGYTFGSGTRLTVV.

This clone was observed a single time. The chain links TRBV27 to TRBJ1-2; TRBD1 matches at 8 bases. Trimming removed 1 base from V and 5 bases from J; junction bases left unmatched: 12. Per germline, CDR1 MNHEY and CDR2 SMNVEV (reference sequence). This CDR3 is built from 17 residues. The CDR3 region is CASSLYPAQGAMYGYTF. The CDR3 DNA is TGTGCCAGCAGTTTATATCCCGCCCAGGGGGCTATGTATGGCTACACCTTC.

J is TRBJ1-6 and V is TRBV6-6, with 7 bases aligning to TRBD1. CDR1 is MNHNY, CDR2 SVGAGI, per germline (reference sequence). The CDR3 has 16 residues. V trimming: 7 bases; J trimming: 7 bases; junction bases outside the gene matches: 13. The CDR3 here is CASTLYRDSHNSPLHF. DNA for the CDR3: TGTGCCAGCACCTTATATCGGGACAGCCACAATTCACCCCTCCACTTT.

V usage is TRBV7-8 and J usage is TRBJ2-2; TRBD1 matches 11 bases. The ends lost 7 bases at V and 5 bases at J; junction bases unmatched: 6. There are 15 residues in the CDR3. Germline-derived CDR1 and CDR2 are SGHVS and FQNEAQ. CDR3 sequence: CASIGQGARTGELFF. The CDR3, as DNA: TGTGCCAGCATCGGACAGGGGGCGAGGACCGGGGAGCTGTTTTTT.

The chain recombines TRBV15 with TRBJ2-7, with 7 nucleotides matching TRBD1. Germline V gene lookup returns CDR1 LNHNV and CDR2 YYDKDF (reference sequence). V lost 0 bases and J lost 3; bases outside the gene matches: 5. The CDR3 extends over 15 amino acids. The CDR3 is CATSRELGTVYEQYF. Written as DNA, the CDR3 is TGTGCCACCAGCAGAGAGCTTGGGACAGTCTACGAGCAGTACTTC.

The genes are TRBV18 and TRBJ1-5; 9 bases are shared with TRBD1. The CDR3 loop spans 14 amino acids. CDR1 KGHSH and CDR2 LQKENI come from the germline V gene. V lost 3 bases and J lost 6; bases outside the gene matches: 3. The CDR3 protein is CASSPGQGSQPQHF. The CDR3 DNA reads as TGTGCCAGCTCACCCGGACAGGGGAGTCAGCCCCAGCATTTT.

The rearrangement links TRBV6-5 to TRBJ1-2, with 8 bases aligning to TRBD1. With 5 bases clipped from V and 7 bases from J, the junction kept 12 bases outside the gene matches. Germline CDR1 and CDR2: MNHEY and SVGAGI. This CDR3 has 15 residues. Here the CDR3 DNA reads TGTGCCAGCAGTACCTCGAGGACAGGGAGGGGTGGCTACACCTTC. Translated, it gives CASSTSRTGRGGYTF.

The chain uses TRBV5-8 and TRBJ1-2, with 10 bases lining up with TRBD1. J was trimmed by 8 bases and V by 4 bases; bases with no gene match: 5. The CDR3 has 13 residues. Per germline, CDR1 SGHTS and CDR2 YDEGEE. This CDR3 reads CASSQGQGEGYTF. The CDR3 DNA follows: TGTGCCAGCAGCCAAGGACAGGGGGAAGGCTACACCTTC.

This clone was seen a single time. The chain recombines TRBV7-9 with TRBJ2-7; D not certain. The CDR3 spans 13 residues. Looked up from germline, CDR1 is SEHNR and CDR2 is FQNEAQ (reference sequence). With 1 base removed from V and 1 base from J, the gap between germline ends came to 5 bases. The CDR3 loop is CASSLGRSYEQYF. CDR3 sequence (DNA): TGTGCCAGCAGCTTAGGGCGGTCCTACGAGCAGTACTTC.

Only one count was recorded for this clone. This chain uses TRBV18 with TRBJ1-1; no firm D call. The CDR3 totals 13 residues. The V end lost 3 bases, the J end lost 2 bases, and 7 bases lay between the germline ends. The germline V gene has CDR1 KGHSH and CDR2 LQKENI. The CDR3 DNA is TGTGCCAGCTCACCCCGGGTTAACACTGAAGCTTTCTTT. Translating it yields CASSPRVNTEAFF. Looking up the rest from reference TRBV18 and TRBJ1-1 gives the full variable domain: NAGVMQNPRHLVRRRGQEARLRCSPMKGHSHVYWYRQLPEEGLKFMVYLQKENIIDESGMPKERFSAEFPKEGPSILRIQQVVRGDSAAYFCASSPRVNTEAFFGQGTRLTVV.

V usage is TRBV11-2 and J usage is TRBJ2-2; a possible D gene is TRBD2 (6 bases). The CDR3 spans 15 residues. The V end was cut by 6 bases, the J end by 8 bases, with 19 bases between. Germline V lookup: CDR1 SGHAT, CDR2 FQNNGV. The CDR3 reads CASSGIGTAKGELFF. CDR3 DNA: TGTGCCAGCAGTGGGATCGGGACTGCTAAGGGGGAGCTGTTTTTT.

The V and J genes are TRBV4-3 and TRBJ2-4; no definite D call. V was clipped by 1 base and J by 0 bases, with 7 bases between them. Per germline, CDR1 LGHNA and CDR2 YSLEER. CDR3 length: 15 amino acids. CDR3 protein: CASSQGWPAKNIQYF. CDR3 nucleotides: TGCGCCAGCAGCCAAGGATGGCCAGCCAAAAACATTCAGTACTTC.

The chain joins TRBV15 to TRBJ2-1; TRBD2 agrees at 8 bases. J lost 8 bases, V lost 0 bases, and 18 bases had no gene match. CDR3 size: 19 residues. The germline CDR1 and CDR2 sequences are LNHNV and YYDKDF (reference sequence). CDR3 region: CATSREAGGRTNLFDEQFF. The CDR3 nucleotides are TGTGCCACCAGCAGAGAGGCGGGGGGCCGAACCAACCTCTTCGATGAGCAGTTCTTC.

This clone was observed a single time. The gene calls are TRBV18 and TRBJ1-1; 8 bases agree with TRBD1. The CDR3 is made up of 16 amino acids. V shed 5 bases, J shed 1 base, and the junction held 9 bases outside the gene matches. Germline V CDR1 and CDR2: KGHSH, LQKENI. The CDR3 coding sequence is TGTGCCAGCTCAGGGACAGGAATTGGAGGGAACACTGAAGCTTTCTTT. Amino acid sequence: CASSGTGIGGNTEAFF.

The chain joins TRBV18 to TRBJ1-3; D unclear. Trimming removed 8 bases at V and 0 bases at J, with 14 bases between. This CDR3 has 15 amino acids. Germline V gives CDR1 KGHSH, CDR2 LQKENI. The DNA of the CDR3 is TGTGCCAGCGAACCGACTCATAGCTCTGGAAACACCATATATTTT. It specifies CASEPTHSSGNTIYF.

The J gene is TRBJ2-7, the V gene TRBV5-6; 7 positions agree with TRBD1. Germline values: CDR1 SGHDT, CDR2 YYEEEE. V lost 1 base, J lost 5 bases, and 15 bases stayed unmatched. The CDR3 contains 17 residues. This chain's CDR3 is CASSLYYRERQGNEQYF. CDR3 nucleotide sequence: TGTGCCAGCAGCTTGTATTATAGGGAGCGACAGGGCAACGAGCAGTACTTC.

This sequence joins TRBV10-3 and TRBJ1-5; 9 bases are shared with TRBD1. Losses at the gene ends were 6 bases for V and 3 bases for J; bases not matched to a gene: 3. The CDR3 consists of 14 residues. CDR1 ENHRY and CDR2 SYGVKD come from the germline V gene. The CDR3 DNA sequence: TGTGCCATCAGGGGACAGGGAGTCAATCAGCCCCAGCATTTT. Translation gives CAIRGQGVNQPQHF.